This T cell receptor beta chain was documented in a study of T-cell memory formation after mild COVID-19. General study results and limits: CD4+ contracting clones were mainly CM and EM; CD8+ ones, EMRA.

With 5 bases clipped from V and 5 bases from J, the junction kept 15 bases outside the gene matches. Germline CDR1 SNHLY, CDR2 FYNNEI. The length of the CDR3 is 17 residues. This clonotype appeared a few times. The antigen is unknown. 5'RACE with constant-segment primers yielded barcoded, UMI-tagged TCR alpha and TCR beta cDNA libraries. TCRdb reprocessed the 5' RACE reads with MiXCR, giving one entry per CDR3 protein. The data contain roughly 550,000 distinct CDR3 sequences, roughly 21% of them seen just once; the ten biggest clones take up about 12%. The sequencing sample was made of PBMCs or a T cell subset sorted from them (not recorded which). The J gene is TRBJ2-7, the V gene TRBV2, with 10 bases aligning to TRBD2. The source is an adult woman who had mild COVID-19 (a few samples of this study predate the infection). Cell type and time point are not known. The CDR3 DNA follows: TGTGCCAGCAGTATCTCTTCCGGGCTAGCGGGAGTCCACGAGCAGTACTTC. It is translated as CASSISSGLAGVHEQYF.